A selection of T cell receptor beta chains follows, all from one sample in a study of T cell responses to AZD1222 COVID-19 vaccine. TCRdb's table, derived via immunoSEQ multiplex PCR, lists solely in-frame clones and lacks some. Here the sample spans 120,000 or so clones, less than 95% being singletons. The specimen comprised peripheral blood, sampled 28 days after the second AZD1222 dose. Source of these receptors: an adult who received the AZD1222 COVID-19 vaccine. The CDR3 runs from the conserved cysteine through the conserved F or W. D genes are given only for firm matches. Part of the rows lack a size; the others show once, few, many or a class for expanded clones.

CDR3nt | CDR3aa | j_gene | v_gene | d_gene | abundance
TGTGCCAGCAGCTCCCTGAAGGGAGCTTACGAGCAGTACTTC | CASSSLKGAYEQYF | TRBJ2-7 | TRBV3-1/TRBV3-2 | NA | NA
TGTGCCAGCAGCGTAGAACCCAGGGCCACTGAAGCTTTCTTT | CASSVEPRATEAFF | TRBJ1-1 | TRBV9 | NA | NA
TGTGCCAGCAGCTTCCCCTCAGAGGTGTCTAATGAAAAACTGTTTTTT | CASSFPSEVSNEKLFF | TRBJ1-4 | TRBV7-9 | NA | NA
TGTGCCAGCAGGAAATTCCGGGACAGCTTATACGAGCAGTACTTC | CASRKFRDSLYEQYF | TRBJ2-7 | TRBV6-5 | TRBD1 | NA
TGTGCCAGCATAATAGGAGAAGAAGCTTTCTTT | CASIIGEEAFF | TRBJ1-1 | TRBV6-5 | NA | NA
TGCGCCAGCAGCTTGGGGTCGATACAGGGGGCGGAAGAGCAGTACTTC | CASSLGSIQGAEEQYF | TRBJ2-7 | TRBV5-1 | TRBD1 | NA
TGTGCCAGCAGCTTAGGGGCGGGGGTTCCACACGAGCAGTACTTC | CASSLGAGVPHEQYF | TRBJ2-7 | TRBV7-9 | TRBD2 | NA
TGTGCCAGCAGCGACAGAAACACTGAAGCTTTCTTT | CASSDRNTEAFF | TRBJ1-1 | TRBV7-9 | NA | NA
TGCGCCAGCAGCCTACGACCCGGGAATGGCTACACCTTC | CASSLRPGNGYTF | TRBJ1-2 | TRBV5-1 | NA | NA
TGCGCCAGCAGCTTGGGGGGGTCCGGAACAGATACGCAGTATTTT | CASSLGGSGTDTQYF | TRBJ2-3 | TRBV5-1 | NA | NA
TGTGCCAGCAGCCAAATGGTAACGGGTGAAAAACTGTTTTTT | CASSQMVTGEKLFF | TRBJ1-4 | TRBV3-1/TRBV3-2 | NA | once
TGCGCCAGCAGCCACCCGAGATTTACCGGGGAGCTGTTTTTT | CASSHPRFTGELFF | TRBJ2-2 | TRBV4-1 | NA | few
TGCGCCAGCAGCCAAGAGACAGGCCGGTTAGACTCGAACACCGGGGAGCTGTTTTTT | CASSQETGRLDSNTGELFF | TRBJ2-2 | TRBV4-1 | NA | NA
TGCAGCGCCCAAATGCGGGTCGTGAACACTGAAGCTTTCTTT | CSAQMRVVNTEAFF | TRBJ1-1 | TRBV29-1 | NA | NA
TGTGCCAGCCGGGAAGGCCTCTCCTACGAGCAGTACTTC | CASREGLSYEQYF | TRBJ2-7 | TRBV2 | NA | NA
TGTGCCAGCAGCCCCTCTCGGGACAGGGGGCACGGTTCACCCCTCCACTTT | CASSPSRDRGHGSPLHF | TRBJ1-6 | TRBV13 | TRBD1 | NA
TGTGCCACCTCGACAGGGATCGGTAACTATGGCTACACCTTC | CATSTGIGNYGYTF | TRBJ1-2 | TRBV15 | TRBD1 | NA
TGTGCCAGCAGCCGGACTTCGAATGAGCAGTTCTTC | CASSRTSNEQFF | TRBJ2-1 | TRBV13 | NA | NA
TGTGCCAGCAGCTTTACAGGGTTCTCTGGAAACACCATATATTTT | CASSFTGFSGNTIYF | TRBJ1-3 | TRBV13 | NA | NA
TGTGCCATCAGTGAGTCGAATGGTAACGGGGAGCTGTTTTTT | CAISESNGNGELFF | TRBJ2-2 | TRBV10-3 | NA | NA
TGTGCCAGCACGACCGGGGACACCGATTTATATCCGGCTTTCTTT | CASTTGDTDLYPAFF | TRBJ1-1 | TRBV7-9 | NA | NA
TGTGCCAGCAGCTTGGGGTCAGCGGGAGGGCCAAGGAACGAGCAGTACTTC | CASSLGSAGGPRNEQYF | TRBJ2-7 | TRBV7-6 | TRBD2 | NA
TGTGCCAGCACCAACCAGGGGTCGAACACTGAAGCTTTCTTT | CASTNQGSNTEAFF | TRBJ1-1 | TRBV6-5 | NA | NA
TGCGCCAGCAGTAGGAGGGTAGCGGATGAGCAGTTCTTC | CASSRRVADEQFF | TRBJ2-1 | TRBV5-1 | NA | NA
TGTGCCAGTACCCAACCGAGAGGGACAGGGACTAACTATGGCTACACCTTC | CASTQPRGTGTNYGYTF | TRBJ1-2 | TRBV19 | TRBD1 | NA
TGTGCCAGCAGCAATAGGGAGGCCTACGAGCAGTACTTC | CASSNREAYEQYF | TRBJ2-7 | TRBV7-2 | NA | once
TGTGCCAGCAGCCTGGGACAGAGTAATTCACCCCTCCACTTT | CASSLGQSNSPLHF | TRBJ1-6 | TRBV3-1/TRBV3-2 | TRBD1 | NA
TGTGCCAGCAGCCAAGAACCCACAGGCACTAGCAATCAGCCCCAGCATTTT | CASSQEPTGTSNQPQHF | TRBJ1-5 | TRBV4-2 | NA | NA
TGCGCCAGCACCCTTACGGGGGGCTCTATGGAAGAGCAGTACTTC | CASTLTGGSMEEQYF | TRBJ2-7 | TRBV5-1 | NA | NA
TGCGCCAGCAGCCCTCGCGGGGGGCGAGATGGGGCCAACGTCCTGACTTTC | CASSPRGGRDGANVLTF | TRBJ2-6 | TRBV4-1 | TRBD2 | NA
TGTGCCAGCAGTGAAAGGGCGGGGGACTACAATGAGCAGTTCTTC | CASSERAGDYNEQFF | TRBJ2-1 | TRBV2 | TRBD2 | NA
TGTGCCAGCAGCCCACGTTCGGGACAGTTAAAGAACACTGAAGCTTTCTTT | CASSPRSGQLKNTEAFF | TRBJ1-1 | TRBV11-2 | TRBD1 | NA
TGCGCCAGCAGCCAAGAGTGGGATCTTAATCAGCCCCAGCATTTT | CASSQEWDLNQPQHF | TRBJ1-5 | TRBV4-1 | NA | once
TGTGCCAGTAGTATAGGGTTGGATACGCAGTATTTT | CASSIGLDTQYF | TRBJ2-3 | TRBV19 | NA | NA
TGCAGTGCTAGACCCCACGATGGCTACACCTTC | CSARPHDGYTF | TRBJ1-2 | TRBV20-1 | NA | NA
TGTGCCAGCAGCTCACCACAGAATAATTCACCCCTCCACTTT | CASSSPQNNSPLHF | TRBJ1-6 | TRBV7-9 | NA | NA
TGCAGCGTTGAAGACGGCATCTCCAGGGAAGCTTTCTTT | CSVEDGISREAFF | TRBJ1-1 | TRBV29-1 | NA | NA
TGCGCCAGCAGCTTGGACGGGGGCCTTGGGCGAAACACCATATATTTT | CASSLDGGLGRNTIYF | TRBJ1-3 | TRBV5-1 | NA | NA
TGTGCCAGCAGCCAAGAATTAGGTGGGGGAGAAAAACTGTTTTTT | CASSQELGGGEKLFF | TRBJ1-4 | TRBV4-2 | NA | NA
TGTGCCAGCAGCTTAGCCGGTGGCAGCTACAATCAGCCCCAGCATTTT | CASSLAGGSYNQPQHF | TRBJ1-5 | TRBV7-8 | NA | once
TGTGCCAGTAGTATATTGACTAACTATGGCTACACCTTC | CASSILTNYGYTF | TRBJ1-2 | TRBV19 | NA | NA
TGTGCCAGCAGTGAAAACAGGGGAGACACCGGGGAGCTGTTTTTT | CASSENRGDTGELFF | TRBJ2-2 | TRBV6-1 | TRBD1 | NA
TGCGCCAGCAGCTTAGGACAAATGTACAATGAGCAGTTCTTC | CASSLGQMYNEQFF | TRBJ2-1 | TRBV5-1 | NA | NA
TGTGCCAGCAGTTTATCCTTGTCAGGGGCCTATAATTCACCCCTCCACTTT | CASSLSLSGAYNSPLHF | TRBJ1-6 | TRBV27 | NA | NA
TGTGCCAGCACCAGCGGTCTTTTCTCTGGAAACACCATATATTTT | CASTSGLFSGNTIYF | TRBJ1-3 | TRBV2 | NA | NA
TGTGCCAGCAGCTCACCCTCGGCGGGGGGGCACAATGAGCAGTTCTTC | CASSSPSAGGHNEQFF | TRBJ2-1 | TRBV13 | TRBD2 | NA
TGTGCCAGCAGTGAAAAGGGACAGAGAAATCAGCCCCAGCATTTT | CASSEKGQRNQPQHF | TRBJ1-5 | TRBV2 | TRBD1 | NA
TGTGCCAGCTCCTTCACCTCCGGGACTAGCGGGGCAGGATGGGACAATGAGCAGTTCTTC | CASSFTSGTSGAGWDNEQFF | TRBJ2-1 | TRBV18 | TRBD2 | NA
TGCGCCAGCAGCCCTTTACCGGGGACTAGCGGGAGCGGAGATACGCAGTATTTT | CASSPLPGTSGSGDTQYF | TRBJ2-3 | TRBV4-1 | TRBD2 | NA
TGTGCCAGTAGTATTGGGACACCCGGGGAGCTGTTTTTT | CASSIGTPGELFF | TRBJ2-2 | TRBV19 | NA | NA
TGTGCCAGCAGCCCCACCGGGGGGGGACCTTATGGCTACACCTTC | CASSPTGGGPYGYTF | TRBJ1-2 | TRBV3-1/TRBV3-2 | NA | NA
TGTGCCACCAGCGCCAGTACCAAGGGGGCGCGGAATGAAAAACTGTTTTTT | CATSASTKGARNEKLFF | TRBJ1-4 | TRBV15 | TRBD1 | NA
TGTGCCAGCAGTTCCCGGCGGGGTACTCGGGCAGATACGCAGTATTTT | CASSSRRGTRADTQYF | TRBJ2-3 | TRBV9 | NA | NA
TGTGCCAGTGGGGGAGGAGCGGGGGCCTACGAGCAGTACTTC | CASGGGAGAYEQYF | TRBJ2-7 | TRBV19 | TRBD2 | NA
TGTGCCAGCAGTTTGACAGGGGTTAACTATGGCTACACCTTC | CASSLTGVNYGYTF | TRBJ1-2 | TRBV6-6 | TRBD1 | NA